This TCR beta chain was identified during a study of early T cells in non-severe SARS-CoV-2 infection. Each CDR3 protein is one row after TCRdb ran MiXCR on the 5' RACE reads. The profile shows approximately 46,000 distinct CDR3 sequences, roughly 10% of them singletons. This clonotype was observed many times. The specimen was whole blood. The clonotype originates from an adult who was a healthcare worker with PCR-confirmed SARS-CoV-2 infection or an uninfected control (not recorded which).

The CDR3: CASSFVAGEETQYF. The CDR3 DNA follows: TGCGCCAGCAGCTTTGTAGCGGGGGAGGAGACCCAGTACTTC. V is TRBV5-1 and J is TRBJ2-5; 9 nucleotides match TRBD2. Germline V gene sequence: CDR1 SGHRS, CDR2 YFSETQ. The J segment lost 5 bases and the V segment lost 2 bases, leaving 4 bases of the junction unmatched. CDR3 length equals 14 residues.